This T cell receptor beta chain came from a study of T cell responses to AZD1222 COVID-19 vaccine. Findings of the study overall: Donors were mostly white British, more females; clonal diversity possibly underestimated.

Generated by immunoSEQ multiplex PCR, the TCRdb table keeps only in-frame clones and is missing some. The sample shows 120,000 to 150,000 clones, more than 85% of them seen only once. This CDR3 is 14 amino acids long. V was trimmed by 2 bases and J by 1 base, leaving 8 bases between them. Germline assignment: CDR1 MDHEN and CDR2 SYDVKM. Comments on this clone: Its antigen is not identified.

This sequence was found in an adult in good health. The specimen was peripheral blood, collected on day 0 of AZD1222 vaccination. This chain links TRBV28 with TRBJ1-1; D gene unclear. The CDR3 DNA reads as TGTGCCAGCAGTTTAGTTAAACCGAACACTGAAGCTTTCTTT. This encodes CASSLVKPNTEAFF.